This entry lists 9 T cell receptor beta chains sequenced from one sample in a study of blood T cell repertoires in COVID-19. Assay: immunoSEQ multiplex PCR; the TCRdb copy retains only in-frame clones and omits some. Counted here are roughly 62,000 clones, approximately 82% occurring once; the ten biggest clones make up roughly 4%. Sequencing used peripheral blood. These receptor sequences come from a man in his fifties or sixties with acute or convalescent COVID-19.

In DNA, the CDR3 is TGTGCCAGCAGCGCCTCGGGACAAGGGGGCTACGAGCAGTACTTC. It is translated as CASSASGQGGYEQYF. This chain connects TRBV5-6 to TRBJ2-7, with D perhaps matching TRBD1 (6 bases). Germline CDR1 and CDR2: SGHDT and YYEEEE. The V end was cut by 4 bases, the J end by 3 bases, with 17 bases between. The CDR3 covers 15 residues.

The chain employs TRBV5-5 and TRBJ1-5; TRBD1 matches at 9 bases. The CDR3 runs to 16 residues. V dropped 2 bases and J dropped 2; count of bases not matched to a gene: 5. Germline assignment: CDR1 SGHKS and CDR2 YYEKEE (reference sequence). The chain's CDR3 is CASSFRQGDGNQPQHF. The CDR3 DNA reads as TGTGCCAGCAGCTTTAGACAGGGGGACGGCAATCAGCCCCAGCATTTT. Full variable domain (remainder filled in from reference TRBV5-5 and TRBJ1-5): DAGVTQSPTHLIKTRGQQVTLRCSPISGHKSVSWYQQVLGQGPQFIFQYYEKEERGRGNFPDRFSARQFPNYSSELNVNALLLGDSALYLCASSFRQGDGNQPQHFGDGTRLSIL.

The chain recombines TRBV5-1 with TRBJ2-7; 7 bases align to TRBD1. The junction had 10 bases not matched to a gene; V was cut back by 4 bases and J by 3 bases. Germline lookup yields CDR1 SGHRS and CDR2 YFSETQ. The CDR3 contains 15 residues. In DNA, the CDR3 is TGCGCCAGCAGCAAACAGGGGTCTTTAGACTACGAGCAGTACTTC. Translating gives CASSKQGSLDYEQYF. The full variable domain, rest sourced from reference TRBV5-1 and TRBJ2-7, is KAGVTQTPRYLIKTRGQQVTLSCSPISGHRSVSWYQQTPGQGLQFLFEYFSETQRNKGNFPGRFSGRQFSNSRSEMNVSTLELGDSALYLCASSKQGSLDYEQYFGPGTRLTVT.

In its sample, this clone was seen a few times. The chain is built from TRBV4-1 and TRBJ2-3, with D possibly being TRBD2 (7 bases). V lost 4 bases to trimming and J lost 8 bases, with 22 bases between them. The CDR3 consists of 16 residues. Germline V gives CDR1 MGHRA, CDR2 YSYEKL. CDR3 loop: CASSPLGGGGDGTQYF. The CDR3 nucleotides are TGCGCCAGCAGCCCCCTAGGGGGGGGTGGAGACGGTACGCAGTATTTT.

The genes are TRBV12-3 or TRBV12-4 and TRBJ1-1; D uncertain. Trimming pared 2 bases from V and 5 bases from J, leaving 9 bases between. CDR3 length: 13 amino acids. The CDR3: CASSLPPRTEAFF. CDR3 nucleotide sequence: TGTGCCAGCAGTTTACCGCCTCGGACTGAAGCTTTCTTT.

V and J are TRBV4-1 and TRBJ1-4; the D is unclear. Germline V lookup: CDR1 MGHRA, CDR2 YSYEKL. Trimming stripped 4 bases from V and 3 bases from J, with 15 bases between. The CDR3 has 16 residues. The CDR3, as DNA: TGCGCCAGCAGCCTCAGAGGGAGGATAGCTAATGAAAAACTGTTTTTT. This gives the protein CASSLRGRIANEKLFF.

This chain uses TRBV20-1 with TRBJ1-2; D perhaps matches TRBD1 (6 bases). Germline V CDR1 and CDR2: DFQATT, SNEGSKA (reference sequence). The CDR3 has 11 amino acids. The V and J ends lost 5 bases and 5 bases respectively, with 9 bases between them. The CDR3 loop reads CSAPTGYGYTF. In nucleotides, the CDR3 is TGCAGTGCTCCCACAGGGTATGGCTACACCTTC.

This chain links TRBV7-9 with TRBJ1-1; D is unclear. Trimming removed 1 base from V and 5 bases from J, with 8 bases in between. This CDR3 spans 13 amino acids. The V gene's germline CDR1 is SEHNR and CDR2 FQNEAQ (reference sequence). This CDR3 is CASSLGGQTEAFF. CDR3 coding DNA: TGTGCCAGCAGCTTAGGTGGGCAGACTGAAGCTTTCTTT.

This chain connects TRBV7-8 to TRBJ1-5, with a tentative D call TRBD1 (6 bases). The CDR3 loop spans 14 amino acids. V was trimmed by 5 bases and J by 3 bases, leaving 11 bases between them. Germline V gene sequence: CDR1 SGHVS, CDR2 FQNEAQ. The chain's CDR3 is CASSITGFNQPQHF. CDR3 sequence (DNA): TGTGCCAGCAGCATCACAGGGTTCAATCAGCCCCAGCATTTT.